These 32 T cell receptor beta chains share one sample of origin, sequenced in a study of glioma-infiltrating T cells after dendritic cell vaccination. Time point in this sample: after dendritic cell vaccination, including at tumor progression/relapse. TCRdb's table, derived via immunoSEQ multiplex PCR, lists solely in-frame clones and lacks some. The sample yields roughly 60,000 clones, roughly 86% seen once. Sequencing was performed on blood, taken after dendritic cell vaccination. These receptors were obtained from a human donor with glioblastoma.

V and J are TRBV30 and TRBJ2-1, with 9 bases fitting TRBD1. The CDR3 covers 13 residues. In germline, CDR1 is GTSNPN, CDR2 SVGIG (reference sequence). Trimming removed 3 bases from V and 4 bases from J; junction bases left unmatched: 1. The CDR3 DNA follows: TGTGCCTGGAGGGGGACAGGGTACAATGAGCAGTTCTTC. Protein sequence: CAWRGTGYNEQFF.

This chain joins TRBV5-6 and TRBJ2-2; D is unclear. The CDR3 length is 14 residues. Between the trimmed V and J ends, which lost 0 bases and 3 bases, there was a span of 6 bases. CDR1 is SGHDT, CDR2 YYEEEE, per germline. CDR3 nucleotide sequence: TGTGCCAGCAGCTTGGGACACTACACCGGGGAGCTGTTTTTT. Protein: CASSLGHYTGELFF.

The CDR3 nucleotides read TGTGCCTGGAGTGACCAGGGATTAATCTACGAGCAGTACTTC. The encoded protein is CAWSDQGLIYEQYF. This chain connects TRBV30 to TRBJ2-7, with a possible D match to TRBD1 (5 bases). The CDR3 runs 14 residues. Trimming removed 1 base at V and 3 bases at J, with 13 bases between. Germline values: CDR1 GTSNPN, CDR2 SVGIG (reference sequence). Full variable domain (outside the CDR3, taken from reference TRBV30 and TRBJ2-7): SQTIHQWPATLVQPVGSPLSLECTVEGTSNPNLYWYRQAAGRGLQLLFYSVGIGQISSEVPQNLSASRPQDRQFILSSKKLLLSDSGFYLCAWSDQGLIYEQYFGPGTRLTVT.

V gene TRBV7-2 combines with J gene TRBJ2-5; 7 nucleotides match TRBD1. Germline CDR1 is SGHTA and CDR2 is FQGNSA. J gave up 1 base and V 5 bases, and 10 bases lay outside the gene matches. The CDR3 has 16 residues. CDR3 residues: CASSLRSGTAQETQYF. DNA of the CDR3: TGTGCCAGCAGCCTAAGGTCCGGGACAGCCCAAGAGACCCAGTACTTC.

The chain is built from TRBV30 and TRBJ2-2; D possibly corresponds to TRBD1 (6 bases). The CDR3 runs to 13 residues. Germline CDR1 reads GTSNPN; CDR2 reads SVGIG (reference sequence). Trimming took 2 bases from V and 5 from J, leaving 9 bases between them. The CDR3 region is CAWSLTGTGELFF. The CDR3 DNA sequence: TGTGCCTGGAGTTTAACAGGGACCGGGGAGCTGTTTTTT.

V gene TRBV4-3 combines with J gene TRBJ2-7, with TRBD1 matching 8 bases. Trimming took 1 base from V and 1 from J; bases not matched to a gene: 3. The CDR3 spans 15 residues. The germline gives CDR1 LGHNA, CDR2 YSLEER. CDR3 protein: CASSQATGESYEQYF. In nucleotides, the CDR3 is TGCGCCAGCAGCCAAGCGACAGGGGAATCCTACGAGCAGTACTTC.

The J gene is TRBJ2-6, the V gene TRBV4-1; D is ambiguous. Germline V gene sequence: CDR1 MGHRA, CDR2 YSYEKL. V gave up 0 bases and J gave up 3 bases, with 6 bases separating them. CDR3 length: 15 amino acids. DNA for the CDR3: TGCGCCAGCAGCCAAGAGAGAAGTGGGGCCAACGTCCTGACTTTC. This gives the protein CASSQERSGANVLTF.

The CDR3 coding sequence is TGTGCCAGCAGCCAAGATCGGGCTAGCGGGAGCCATGAGCAGTTCTTC. This translates into CASSQDRASGSHEQFF. The chain employs TRBV4-2 and TRBJ2-1; 10 bases line up with TRBD2. The V and J ends lost 0 bases and 8 bases, in that order; junction bases with no gene match: 7. The CDR3 spans 16 residues. Germline CDR1 is LGHNA and CDR2 is YNFKEQ.

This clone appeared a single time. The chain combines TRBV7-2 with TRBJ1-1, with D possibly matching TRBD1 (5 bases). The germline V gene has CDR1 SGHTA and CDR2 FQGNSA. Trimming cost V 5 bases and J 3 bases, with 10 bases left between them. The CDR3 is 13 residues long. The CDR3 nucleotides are TGTGCCAGCAGCCTGCAAGGGGACACTGAAGCTTTCTTT. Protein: CASSLQGDTEAFF. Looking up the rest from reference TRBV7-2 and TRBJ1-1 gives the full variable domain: GAGVSQSPSNKVTEKGKDVELRCDPISGHTALYWYRQSLGQGLEFLIYFQGNSAPDKSGLPSDRFSAERTGGSVSTLTIQRTQQEDSAVYLCASSLQGDTEAFFGQGTRLTVV.

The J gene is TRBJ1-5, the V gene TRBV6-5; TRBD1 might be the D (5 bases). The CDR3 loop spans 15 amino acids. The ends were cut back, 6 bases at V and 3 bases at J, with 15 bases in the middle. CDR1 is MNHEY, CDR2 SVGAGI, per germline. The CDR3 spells CASRGAGGNNQPQHF. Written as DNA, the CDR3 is TGTGCCAGCAGGGGCGCGGGGGGAAACAATCAGCCCCAGCATTTT.

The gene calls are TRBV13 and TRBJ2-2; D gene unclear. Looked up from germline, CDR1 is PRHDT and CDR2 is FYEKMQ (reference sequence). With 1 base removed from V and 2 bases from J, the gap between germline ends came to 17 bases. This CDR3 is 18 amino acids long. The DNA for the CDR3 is TGTGCCAGCAGCTTAGTTTCGTGGCGGTTACCAAACACCGGGGAGCTGTTTTTT. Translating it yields CASSLVSWRLPNTGELFF.

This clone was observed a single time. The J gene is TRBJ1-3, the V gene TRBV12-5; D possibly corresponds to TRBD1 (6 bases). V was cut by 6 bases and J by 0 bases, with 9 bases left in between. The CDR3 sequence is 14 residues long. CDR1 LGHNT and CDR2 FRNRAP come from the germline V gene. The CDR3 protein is CASGEGHSGNTIYF. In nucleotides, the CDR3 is TGTGCTAGTGGCGAGGGACACTCTGGAAACACCATATATTTT.

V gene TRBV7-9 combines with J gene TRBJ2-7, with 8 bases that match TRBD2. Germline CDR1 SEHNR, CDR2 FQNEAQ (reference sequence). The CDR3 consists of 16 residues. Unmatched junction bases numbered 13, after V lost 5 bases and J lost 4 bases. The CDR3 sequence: CASSAQDLAGVYEQYF. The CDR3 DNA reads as TGTGCCAGCAGCGCCCAAGACCTAGCGGGTGTATACGAGCAGTACTTC.

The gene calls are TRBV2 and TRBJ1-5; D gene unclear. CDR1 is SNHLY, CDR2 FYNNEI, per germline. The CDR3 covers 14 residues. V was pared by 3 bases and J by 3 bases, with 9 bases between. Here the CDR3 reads CASSDQGLNQPQHF. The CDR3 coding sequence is TGTGCCAGCAGTGATCAAGGACTCAATCAGCCCCAGCATTTT.

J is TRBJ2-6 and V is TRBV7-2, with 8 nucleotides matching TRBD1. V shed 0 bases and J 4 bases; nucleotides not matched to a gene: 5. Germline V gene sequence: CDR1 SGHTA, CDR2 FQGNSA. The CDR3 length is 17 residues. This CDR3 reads CASSLAGQGAGANVLTF. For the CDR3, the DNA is TGTGCCAGCAGCTTAGCTGGACAGGGTGCCGGGGCCAACGTCCTGACTTTC.

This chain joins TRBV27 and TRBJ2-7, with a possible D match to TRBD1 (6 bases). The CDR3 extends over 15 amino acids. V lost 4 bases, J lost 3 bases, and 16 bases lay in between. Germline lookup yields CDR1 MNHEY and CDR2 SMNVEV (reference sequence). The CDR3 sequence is CASSYRGRGDYEQYF. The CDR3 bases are TGTGCCAGCAGTTATAGGGGCAGGGGTGACTACGAGCAGTACTTC.

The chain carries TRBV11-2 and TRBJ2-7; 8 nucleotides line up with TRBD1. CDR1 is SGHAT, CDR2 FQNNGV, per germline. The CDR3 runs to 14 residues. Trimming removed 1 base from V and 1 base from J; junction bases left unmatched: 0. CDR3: CASSLGTGSYEQYF. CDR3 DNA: TGTGCCAGCAGCTTAGGGACAGGGTCCTACGAGCAGTACTTC.

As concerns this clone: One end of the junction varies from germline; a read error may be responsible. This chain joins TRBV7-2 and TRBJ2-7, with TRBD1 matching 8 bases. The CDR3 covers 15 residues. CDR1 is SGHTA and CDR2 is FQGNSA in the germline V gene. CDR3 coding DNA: TGTGCCAGCAGCTTACCCCTAAATCAGGGGGCGCCCCCAAGCTTC. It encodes CASSLPLNQGAPPSF. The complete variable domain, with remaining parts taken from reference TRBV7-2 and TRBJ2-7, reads GAGVSQSPSNKVTEKGKDVELRCDPISGHTALYWYRQSLGQGLEFLIYFQGNSAPDKSGLPSDRFSAERTGGSVSTLTIQRTQQEDSAVYLCASSLPLNQGAPPSFGPGTRLTVT.

In DNA, the CDR3 is TGTGCCAGCAGCCAAGATCTGGCGGGGGGGCGGGAGCAGTTCTTC. This codes for CASSQDLAGGREQFF. J is TRBJ2-1 and V is TRBV4-2; TRBD2 matches at 9 bases. Germline trimming cut 0 bases from V and 10 bases from J; bases unmatched to any gene: 7. CDR1 and CDR2 from the germline V gene are LGHNA and YNFKEQ. This CDR3 contains 15 residues.

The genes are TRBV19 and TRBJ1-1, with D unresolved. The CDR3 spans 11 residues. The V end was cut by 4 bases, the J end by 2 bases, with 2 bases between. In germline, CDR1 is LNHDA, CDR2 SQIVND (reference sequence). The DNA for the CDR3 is TGTGCCAGTAGTACAAACACTGAAGCTTTCTTT. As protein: CASSTNTEAFF.

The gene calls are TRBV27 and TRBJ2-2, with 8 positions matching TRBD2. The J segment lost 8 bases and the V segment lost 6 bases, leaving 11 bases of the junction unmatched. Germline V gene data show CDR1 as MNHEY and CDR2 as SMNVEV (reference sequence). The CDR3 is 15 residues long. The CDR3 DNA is TGTGCCAGCAGGGGGGGGAGCGGGGGTCTGGGGGAGCTGTTTTTT. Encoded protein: CASRGGSGGLGELFF.

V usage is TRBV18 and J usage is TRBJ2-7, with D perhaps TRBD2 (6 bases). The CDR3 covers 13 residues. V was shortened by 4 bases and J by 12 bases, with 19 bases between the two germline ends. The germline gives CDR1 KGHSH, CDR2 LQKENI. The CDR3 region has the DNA TGTGCCAGCTCACGCCTCCGGGCGGGAAGCCTGTACTTC. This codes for CASSRLRAGSLYF. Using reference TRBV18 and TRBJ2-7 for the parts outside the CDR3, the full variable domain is NAGVMQNPRHLVRRRGQEARLRCSPMKGHSHVYWYRQLPEEGLKFMVYLQKENIIDESGMPKERFSAEFPKEGPSILRIQQVVRGDSAAYFCASSRLRAGSLYFGPGTRLTVT.

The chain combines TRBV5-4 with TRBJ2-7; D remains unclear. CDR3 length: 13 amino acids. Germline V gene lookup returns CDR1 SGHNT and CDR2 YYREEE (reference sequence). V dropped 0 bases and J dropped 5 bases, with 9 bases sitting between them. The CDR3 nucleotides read TGTGCCAGCAGCTTGGACAGAAGCAACGAGCAGTACTTC. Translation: CASSLDRSNEQYF.

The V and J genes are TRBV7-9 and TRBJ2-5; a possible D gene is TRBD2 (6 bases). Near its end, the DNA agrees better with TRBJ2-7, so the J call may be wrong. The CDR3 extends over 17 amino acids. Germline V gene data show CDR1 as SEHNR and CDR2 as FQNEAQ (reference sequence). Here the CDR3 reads CASSLSGLLGSSYEQYF. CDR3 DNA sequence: TGTGCCAGCAGCTTATCGGGACTGCTGGGGTCATCCTACGAGCAGTACTTC.

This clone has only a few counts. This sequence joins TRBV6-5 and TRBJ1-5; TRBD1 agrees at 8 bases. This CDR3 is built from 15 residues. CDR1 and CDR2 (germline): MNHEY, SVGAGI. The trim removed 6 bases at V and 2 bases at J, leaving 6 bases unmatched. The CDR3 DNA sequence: TGTGCCAGCAGCCTGACAGGGGAGGGCAATCAGCCCCAGCATTTT. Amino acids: CASSLTGEGNQPQHF.

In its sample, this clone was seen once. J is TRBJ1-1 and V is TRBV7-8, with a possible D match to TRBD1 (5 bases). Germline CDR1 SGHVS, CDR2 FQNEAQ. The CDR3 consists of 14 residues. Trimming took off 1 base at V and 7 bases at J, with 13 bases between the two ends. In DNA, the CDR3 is TGTGCCAGCAGCTTAGAAGGGGAAACGAGTGAAGCTTTCTTT. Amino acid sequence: CASSLEGETSEAFF.

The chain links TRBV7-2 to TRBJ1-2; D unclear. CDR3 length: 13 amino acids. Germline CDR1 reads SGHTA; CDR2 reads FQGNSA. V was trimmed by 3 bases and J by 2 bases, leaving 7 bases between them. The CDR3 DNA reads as TGTGCCAGCAGCTTCGCGGGAAACTATGGCTACACCTTC. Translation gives CASSFAGNYGYTF.

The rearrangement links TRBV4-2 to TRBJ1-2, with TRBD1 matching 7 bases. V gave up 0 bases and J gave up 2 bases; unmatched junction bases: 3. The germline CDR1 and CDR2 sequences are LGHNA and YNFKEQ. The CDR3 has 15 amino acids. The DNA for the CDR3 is TGTGCCAGCAGCCAAGAACGGACAGGAAACTATGGCTACACCTTC. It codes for CASSQERTGNYGYTF.

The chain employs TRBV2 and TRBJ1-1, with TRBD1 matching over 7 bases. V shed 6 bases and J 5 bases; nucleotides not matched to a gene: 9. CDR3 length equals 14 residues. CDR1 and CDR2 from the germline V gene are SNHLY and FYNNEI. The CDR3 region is CASRVDRYDTEAFF. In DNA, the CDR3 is TGTGCCAGCAGAGTGGACAGGTACGATACTGAAGCTTTCTTT.

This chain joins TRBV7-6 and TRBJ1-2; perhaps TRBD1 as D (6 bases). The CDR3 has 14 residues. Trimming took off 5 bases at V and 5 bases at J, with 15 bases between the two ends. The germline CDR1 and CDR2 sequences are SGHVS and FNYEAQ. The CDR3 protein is CASSAGRQGYGYTF. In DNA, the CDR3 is TGTGCCAGCAGCGCCGGACGGCAGGGGTATGGCTACACCTTC.

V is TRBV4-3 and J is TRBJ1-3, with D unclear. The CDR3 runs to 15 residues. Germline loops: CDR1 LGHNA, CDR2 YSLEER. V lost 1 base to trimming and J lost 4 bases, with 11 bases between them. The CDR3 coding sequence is TGCGCCAGCAGCCAAGTATCTGGGAGCGGAAACACCATATATTTT. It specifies CASSQVSGSGNTIYF.

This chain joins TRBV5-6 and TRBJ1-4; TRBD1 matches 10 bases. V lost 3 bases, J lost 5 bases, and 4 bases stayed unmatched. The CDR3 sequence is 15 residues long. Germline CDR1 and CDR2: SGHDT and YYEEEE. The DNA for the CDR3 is TGTGCCAGCAGCTCGATGGGACAGGGGAATGAAAAACTGTTTTTT. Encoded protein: CASSSMGQGNEKLFF.